This TCR beta chain was profiled in a study of beta chain features in type 1 diabetes. Study results and limitations: Whether HLA type influences TCRB rearrangement remained unresolved here.

Expressed TCRB transcripts were sequenced after all isolated RNA was converted to cDNA. Only in-frame clones appear in the TCRdb table, and some are missing; sequencing was by immunoSEQ multiplex PCR. The sample yields some 410,000 clones, about 15% seen once. CDR1 is SGHTA, CDR2 FQGNSA, per germline. The CDR3 runs to 13 residues. With 3 bases removed from V and 6 bases from J, the gap between germline ends came to 11 bases. On this clone: Its antigen is undetermined.

Averaging about 116 mL, one heparinised blood draw came from each individual donor. The gene calls are TRBV7-2 and TRBJ1-1, with no clear D. This TCR was recovered from a man aged 30 to 45 in good health. The sequenced material came from naive CD4+ T cells from blood. The CDR3, as DNA: TGTGCCAGCAGCTTTGTGACAAACGCTGAAGCTTTCTTT. Translating it yields CASSFVTNAEAFF.